This T cell receptor beta chain comes out of a study of graft-versus-host responses after intestinal transplantation. Overall study results and limits: Graft-versus-host to host-versus-graft clonal ratios in allografts were high in patients with graft-donor T cell macrochimerism.

The table came from immunoSEQ multiplex PCR; TCRdb's copy has only in-frame clones and leaves some out. The repertoire holds about 88,000 clones, with around 93% as singletons. About this clone itself: The antigen is not known.

Trimming cost V 0 bases and J 11 bases, with 8 bases left between them. The CDR3 consists of 11 residues. Germline V gene lookup returns CDR1 MNHEY and CDR2 SVGAGI. V and J are TRBV6-5 and TRBJ2-7; D remains ambiguous. The sample in question was unstimulated CD4+ T cells sorted from spleen or lymph node cells, obtained before transplant. This clonotype originated in a human donor who was the organ donor for an intestinal transplant. CDR3 sequence: CASSYSAMEYF. The CDR3 nucleotides are TGTGCCAGCAGTTACTCAGCTATGGAGTACTTC.